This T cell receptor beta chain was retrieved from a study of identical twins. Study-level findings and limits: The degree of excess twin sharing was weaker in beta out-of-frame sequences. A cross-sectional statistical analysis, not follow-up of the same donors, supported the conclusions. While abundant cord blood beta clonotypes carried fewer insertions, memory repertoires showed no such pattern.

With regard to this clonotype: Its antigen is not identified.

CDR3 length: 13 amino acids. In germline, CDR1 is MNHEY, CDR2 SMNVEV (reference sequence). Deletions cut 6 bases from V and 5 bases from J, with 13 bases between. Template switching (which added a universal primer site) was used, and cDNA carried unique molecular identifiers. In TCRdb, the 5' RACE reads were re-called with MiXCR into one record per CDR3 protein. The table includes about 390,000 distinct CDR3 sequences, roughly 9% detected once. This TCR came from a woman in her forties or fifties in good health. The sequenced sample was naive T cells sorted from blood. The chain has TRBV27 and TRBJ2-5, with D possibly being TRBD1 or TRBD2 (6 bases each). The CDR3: CASSTTRGETQYF. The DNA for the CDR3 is TGTGCCAGCAGCACGACTAGGGGGGAGACCCAGTACTTC.